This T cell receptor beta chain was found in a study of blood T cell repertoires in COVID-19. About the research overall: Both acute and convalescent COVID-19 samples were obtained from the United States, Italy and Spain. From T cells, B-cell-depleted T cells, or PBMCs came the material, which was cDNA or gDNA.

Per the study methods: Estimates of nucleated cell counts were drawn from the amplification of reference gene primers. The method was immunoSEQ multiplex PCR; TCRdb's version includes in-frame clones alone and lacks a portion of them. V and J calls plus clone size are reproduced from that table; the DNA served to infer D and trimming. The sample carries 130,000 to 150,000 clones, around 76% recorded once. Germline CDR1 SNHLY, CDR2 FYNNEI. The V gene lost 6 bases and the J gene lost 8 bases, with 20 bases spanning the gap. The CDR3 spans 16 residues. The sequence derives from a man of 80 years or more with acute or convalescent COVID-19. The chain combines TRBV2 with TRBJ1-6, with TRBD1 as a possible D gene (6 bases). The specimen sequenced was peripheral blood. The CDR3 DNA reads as TGTGCCAGCAGGTTTGGCGCGACAGGAGTGGATTCACCCCTCCACTTT. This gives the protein CASRFGATGVDSPLHF.